Many counts were recorded for the clone carrying this T cell receptor beta chain. The antigen remains undetermined. This specimen belongs to a study of response to subunit inactivated influenza vaccine. General observations from the study: The authors suggested that every seasonal influenza vaccination recruits few new T cells.

TCRdb recomputed calls from the RT-PCR reads with MiXCR, one row per CDR3 protein. The table lists hundreds of thousands of distinct CDR3 sequences, less than 20% of them singletons. This TCR derives from a man in his fifties or sixties who received an inactivated influenza vaccine. Sample: PBMCs from blood, taken 5 to 6 days after vaccination.

Written as DNA, the CDR3 is TGTGCCAGCAGCTTAAGTTTTCTTGCGGGACGGCGATTGAACACTGAAGCTTTCTTT. Residues: CASSLSFLAGRRLNTEAFF. V and J are TRBV11-2 and TRBJ1-1, with D tentatively TRBD1 (5 bases). Germline loops: CDR1 SGHAT, CDR2 FQNNGV. Trimming removed 2 bases from V and 0 bases from J, with 22 bases in between. This CDR3 has 19 amino acids.